The text below deals with one TCR beta chain. This CDR3 has 16 residues. Germline V gene sequence: CDR1 LGHNA, CDR2 YNFKEQ. Unmatched junction bases numbered 8, after V lost 0 bases and J lost 5 bases. The source of the sample is a study of blood T cell repertoires in COVID-19. In the study overall: COVID-19 samples, acute and convalescent, were from the United States, Italy and Spain. From T cells, B-cell-depleted T cells, or PBMCs came the material, which was cDNA or gDNA.

In the original processing: By means of reference gene primer amplification, nucleated cell counts were estimated. The method was immunoSEQ multiplex PCR; TCRdb's version includes in-frame clones alone and lacks a portion of them. V, J and clone size are taken as reported in that table, and D and trimming were inferred from the DNA itself. This sample yields 100,000 to 110,000 clones, of which just under 85% are seen a single time; roughly an eighth belongs to the top ten. The receptor comes from a man aged 50 to 60 with active or convalescent COVID-19. Sequences were obtained from peripheral blood. The chain couples TRBV4-2 to TRBJ2-5; 8 nucleotides agree with TRBD2. The CDR3 bases are TGTGCCAGCAGCCAAGATCTGGCGGGAGGTCGTGAGACCCAGTACTTC. Amino acids: CASSQDLAGGRETQYF.